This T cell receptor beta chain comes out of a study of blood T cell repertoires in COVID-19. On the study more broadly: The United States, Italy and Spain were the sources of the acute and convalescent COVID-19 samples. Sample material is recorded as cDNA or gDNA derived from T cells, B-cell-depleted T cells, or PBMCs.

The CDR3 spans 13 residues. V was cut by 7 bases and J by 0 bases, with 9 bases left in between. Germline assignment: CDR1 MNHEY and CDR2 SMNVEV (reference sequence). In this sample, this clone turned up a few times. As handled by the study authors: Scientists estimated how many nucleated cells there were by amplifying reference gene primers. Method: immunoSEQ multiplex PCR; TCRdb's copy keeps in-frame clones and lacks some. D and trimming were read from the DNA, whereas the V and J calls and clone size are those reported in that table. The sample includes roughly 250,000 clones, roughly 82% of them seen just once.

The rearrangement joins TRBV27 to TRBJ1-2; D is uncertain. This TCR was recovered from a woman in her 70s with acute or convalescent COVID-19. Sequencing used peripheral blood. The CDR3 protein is CASTRDPNYGYTF. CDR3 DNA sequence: TGTGCCAGCACCCGAGATCCTAACTATGGCTACACCTTC.